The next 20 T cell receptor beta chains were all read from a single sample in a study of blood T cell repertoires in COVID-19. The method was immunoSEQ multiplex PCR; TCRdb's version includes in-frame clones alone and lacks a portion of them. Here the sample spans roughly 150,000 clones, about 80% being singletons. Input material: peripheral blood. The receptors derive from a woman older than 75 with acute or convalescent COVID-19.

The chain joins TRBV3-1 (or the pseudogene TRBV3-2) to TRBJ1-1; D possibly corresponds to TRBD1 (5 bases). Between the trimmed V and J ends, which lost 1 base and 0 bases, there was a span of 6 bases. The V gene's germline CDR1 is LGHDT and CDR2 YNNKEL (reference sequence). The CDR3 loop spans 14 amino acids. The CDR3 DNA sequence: TGTGCCAGCAGCCAAGTGACAGTGAACACTGAAGCTTTCTTT. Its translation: CASSQVTVNTEAFF.

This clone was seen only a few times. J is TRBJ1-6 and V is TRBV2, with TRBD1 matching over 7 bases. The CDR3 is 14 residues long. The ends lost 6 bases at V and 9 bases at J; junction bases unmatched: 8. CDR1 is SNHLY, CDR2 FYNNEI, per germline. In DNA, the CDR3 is TGTGCCAGCAGCCCAACAGGGGAGAGTTCACCCCTCCACTTT. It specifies CASSPTGESSPLHF.

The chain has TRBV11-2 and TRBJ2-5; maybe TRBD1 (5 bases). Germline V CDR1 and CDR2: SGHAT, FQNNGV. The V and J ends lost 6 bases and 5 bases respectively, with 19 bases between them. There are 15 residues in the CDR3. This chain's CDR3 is CASRTTLAGRETQYF. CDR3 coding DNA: TGTGCCAGCAGGACAACGTTGGCAGGGCGCGAGACCCAGTACTTC.

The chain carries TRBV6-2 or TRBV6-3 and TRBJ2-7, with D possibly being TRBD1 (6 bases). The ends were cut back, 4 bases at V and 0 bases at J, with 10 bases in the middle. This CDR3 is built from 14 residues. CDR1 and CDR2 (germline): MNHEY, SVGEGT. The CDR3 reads CASSSTGSSYEQYF. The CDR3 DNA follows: TGTGCCAGCAGTTCTACAGGGAGCTCCTACGAGCAGTACTTC.

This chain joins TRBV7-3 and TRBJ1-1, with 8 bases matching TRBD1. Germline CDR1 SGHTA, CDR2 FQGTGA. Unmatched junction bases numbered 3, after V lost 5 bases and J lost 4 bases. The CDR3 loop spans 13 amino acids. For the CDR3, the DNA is TGTGCCAGCAGCGCCGACAGGGGCACTGAAGCTTTCTTT. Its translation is CASSADRGTEAFF.

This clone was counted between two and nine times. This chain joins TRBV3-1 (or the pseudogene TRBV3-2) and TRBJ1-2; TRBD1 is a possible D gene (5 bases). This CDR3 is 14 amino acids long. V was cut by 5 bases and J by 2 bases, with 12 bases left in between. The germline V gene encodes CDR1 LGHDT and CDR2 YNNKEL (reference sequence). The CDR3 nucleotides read TGTGCCAGCAGCGCCGGACACTTAAACTATGGCTACACCTTC. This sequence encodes CASSAGHLNYGYTF.

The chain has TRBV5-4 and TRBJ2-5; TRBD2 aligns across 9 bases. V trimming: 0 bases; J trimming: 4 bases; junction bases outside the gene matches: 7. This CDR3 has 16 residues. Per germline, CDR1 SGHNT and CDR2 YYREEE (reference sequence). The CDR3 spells CASSLVGSGGGETQYF. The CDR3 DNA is TGTGCCAGCAGCTTGGTCGGTAGCGGGGGAGGAGAGACCCAGTACTTC.

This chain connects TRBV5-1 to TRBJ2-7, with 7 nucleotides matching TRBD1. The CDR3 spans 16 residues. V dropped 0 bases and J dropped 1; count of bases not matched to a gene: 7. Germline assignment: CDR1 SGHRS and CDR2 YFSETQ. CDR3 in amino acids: CASSLDGQAGSYEQYF. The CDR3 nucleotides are TGCGCCAGCAGCTTGGATGGACAGGCTGGGTCCTACGAGCAGTACTTC. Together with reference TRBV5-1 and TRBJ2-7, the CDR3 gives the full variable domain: KAGVTQTPRYLIKTRGQQVTLSCSPISGHRSVSWYQQTPGQGLQFLFEYFSETQRNKGNFPGRFSGRQFSNSRSEMNVSTLELGDSALYLCASSLDGQAGSYEQYFGPGTRLTVT.

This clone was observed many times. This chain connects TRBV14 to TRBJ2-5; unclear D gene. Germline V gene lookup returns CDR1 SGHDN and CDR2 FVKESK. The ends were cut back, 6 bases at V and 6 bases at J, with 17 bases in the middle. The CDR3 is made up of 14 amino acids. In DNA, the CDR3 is TGTGCCAGCAGTCCCATGTGGCGGCCCCAGACCCAGTACTTC. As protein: CASSPMWRPQTQYF.

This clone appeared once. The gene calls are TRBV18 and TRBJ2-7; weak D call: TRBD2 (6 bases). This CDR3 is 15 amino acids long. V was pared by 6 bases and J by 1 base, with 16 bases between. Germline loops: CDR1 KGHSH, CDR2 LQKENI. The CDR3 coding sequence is TGTGCCAGCTCTCCGGGGGTCGGGCTTTCCTACGAGCAGTACTTC. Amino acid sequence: CASSPGVGLSYEQYF. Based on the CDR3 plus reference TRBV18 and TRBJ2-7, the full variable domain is NAGVMQNPRHLVRRRGQEARLRCSPMKGHSHVYWYRQLPEEGLKFMVYLQKENIIDESGMPKERFSAEFPKEGPSILRIQQVVRGDSAAYFCASSPGVGLSYEQYFGPGTRLTVT.

The DNA for the CDR3 is TGTGCCAGCAACTTCAAAGCGGGACCCAACACCGGGGAGCTGTTTTTT. Translation gives CASNFKAGPNTGELFF. The gene calls are TRBV7-9 and TRBJ2-2; 7 bases fit TRBD2. The CDR3 is 16 amino acids. V was clipped by 7 bases and J by 2 bases; unmatched bases: 10. CDR1 is SEHNR and CDR2 is FQNEAQ in the germline V gene (reference sequence). The full variable domain, its missing parts supplied by reference TRBV7-9 and TRBJ2-2, is DTGVSQNPRHKITKRGQNVTFRCDPISEHNRLYWYRQTLGQGPEFLTYFQNEAQLEKSRLLSDRFSAERPKGSFSTLEIQRTEQGDSAMYLCASNFKAGPNTGELFFGEGSRLTVL.

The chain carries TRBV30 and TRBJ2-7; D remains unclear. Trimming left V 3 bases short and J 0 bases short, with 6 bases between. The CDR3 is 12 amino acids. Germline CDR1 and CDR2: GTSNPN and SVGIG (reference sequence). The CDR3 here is CAWSSFSYEQYF. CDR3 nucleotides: TGTGCCTGGAGCTCTTTCTCCTACGAGCAGTACTTC.

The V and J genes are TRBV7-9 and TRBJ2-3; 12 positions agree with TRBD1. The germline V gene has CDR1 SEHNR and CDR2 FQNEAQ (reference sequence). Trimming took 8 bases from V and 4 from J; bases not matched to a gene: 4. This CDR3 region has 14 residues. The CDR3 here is CASRGDRGPDTQYF. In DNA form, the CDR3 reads TGTGCCAGCCGCGGGGACAGGGGGCCAGATACGCAGTATTTT.

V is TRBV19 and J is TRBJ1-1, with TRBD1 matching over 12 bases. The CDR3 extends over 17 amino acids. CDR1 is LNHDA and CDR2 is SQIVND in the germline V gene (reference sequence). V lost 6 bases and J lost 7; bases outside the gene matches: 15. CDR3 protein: CASSNSARGQGAYEAFF. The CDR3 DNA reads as TGTGCCAGTAGCAACAGTGCCCGGGGACAGGGGGCCTATGAAGCTTTCTTT.

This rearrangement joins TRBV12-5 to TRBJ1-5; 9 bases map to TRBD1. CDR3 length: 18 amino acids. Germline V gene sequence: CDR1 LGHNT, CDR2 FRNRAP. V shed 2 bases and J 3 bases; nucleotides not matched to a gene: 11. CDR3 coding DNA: TGTGCTAGTGGTTTGCCGGGGACAGGGAGCCTCTCCAATCAGCCCCAGCATTTT. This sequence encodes CASGLPGTGSLSNQPQHF.

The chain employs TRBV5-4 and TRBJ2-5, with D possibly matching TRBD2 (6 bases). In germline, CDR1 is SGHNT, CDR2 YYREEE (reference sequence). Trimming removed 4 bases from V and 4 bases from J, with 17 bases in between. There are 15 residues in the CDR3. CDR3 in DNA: TGTGCCAGCAGCCCCCAGCTCGGGGGACGAGAGACCCAGTACTTC. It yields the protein CASSPQLGGRETQYF.

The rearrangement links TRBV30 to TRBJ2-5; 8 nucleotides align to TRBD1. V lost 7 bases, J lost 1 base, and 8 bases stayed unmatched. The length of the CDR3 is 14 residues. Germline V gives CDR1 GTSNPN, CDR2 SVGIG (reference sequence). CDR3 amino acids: CAYHQGAAQETQYF. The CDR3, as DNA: TGTGCCTACCATCAGGGGGCGGCCCAAGAGACCCAGTACTTC.

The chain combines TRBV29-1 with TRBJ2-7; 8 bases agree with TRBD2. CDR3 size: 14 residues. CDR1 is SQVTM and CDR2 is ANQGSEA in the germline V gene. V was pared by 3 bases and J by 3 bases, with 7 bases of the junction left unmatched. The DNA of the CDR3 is TGCAGCGTTGATTTCGGGGGGGGAGTCTACGAGCAGTACTTC. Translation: CSVDFGGGVYEQYF.

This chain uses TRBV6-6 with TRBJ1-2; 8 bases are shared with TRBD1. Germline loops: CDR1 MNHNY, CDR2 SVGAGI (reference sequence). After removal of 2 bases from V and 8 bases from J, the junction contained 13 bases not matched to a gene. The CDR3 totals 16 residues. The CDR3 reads CASSYPPTLTGVGYTF. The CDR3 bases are TGTGCCAGCAGTTACCCTCCGACCTTGACAGGGGTCGGCTACACCTTC.

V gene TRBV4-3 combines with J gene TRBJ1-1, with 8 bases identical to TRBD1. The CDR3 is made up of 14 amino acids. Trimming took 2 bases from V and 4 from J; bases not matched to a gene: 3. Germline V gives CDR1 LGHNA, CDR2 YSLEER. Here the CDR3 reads CASSQFTGGTEAFF. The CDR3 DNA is TGCGCCAGCAGCCAATTCACAGGGGGCACTGAAGCTTTCTTT.